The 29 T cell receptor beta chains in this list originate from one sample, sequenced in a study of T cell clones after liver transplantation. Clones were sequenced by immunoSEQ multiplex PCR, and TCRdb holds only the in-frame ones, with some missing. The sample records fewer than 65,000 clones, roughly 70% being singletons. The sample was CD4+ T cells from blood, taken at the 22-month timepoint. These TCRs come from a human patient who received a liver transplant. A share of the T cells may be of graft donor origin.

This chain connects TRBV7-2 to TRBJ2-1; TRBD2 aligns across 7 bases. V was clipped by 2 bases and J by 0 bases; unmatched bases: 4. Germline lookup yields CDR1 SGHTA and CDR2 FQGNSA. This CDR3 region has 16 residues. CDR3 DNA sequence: TGTGCCAGCAGCTTAAATGGCGGGAGCTCCTACAATGAGCAGTTCTTC. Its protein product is CASSLNGGSSYNEQFF.

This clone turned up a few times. In DNA form, the CDR3 reads TGTGCCAGCAGCCCTACAGGGGGCGTCTCGGATACGCAGTATTTT. Its protein is CASSPTGGVSDTQYF. This chain uses TRBV5-6 with TRBJ2-3; 9 positions match TRBD1. Germline values: CDR1 SGHDT, CDR2 YYEEEE. J gave up 6 bases and V 4 bases, and 9 bases lay outside the gene matches. This CDR3 is 15 amino acids long.

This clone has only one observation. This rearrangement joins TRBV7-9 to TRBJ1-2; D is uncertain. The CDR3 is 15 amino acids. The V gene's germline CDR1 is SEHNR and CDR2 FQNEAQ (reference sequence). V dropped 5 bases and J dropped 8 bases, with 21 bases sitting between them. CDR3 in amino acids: CASSLGVGKGGGYTF. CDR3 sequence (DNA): TGTGCCAGCAGCCTCGGAGTGGGGAAAGGAGGAGGCTACACCTTC.

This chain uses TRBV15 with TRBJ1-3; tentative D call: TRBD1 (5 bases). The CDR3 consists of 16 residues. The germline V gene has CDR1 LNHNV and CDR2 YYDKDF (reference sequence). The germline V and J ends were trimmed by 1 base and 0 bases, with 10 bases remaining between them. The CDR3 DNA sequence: TGTGCCACCAGCAGAGGACAGACTCTCTCTGGAAACACCATATATTTT. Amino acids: CATSRGQTLSGNTIYF.

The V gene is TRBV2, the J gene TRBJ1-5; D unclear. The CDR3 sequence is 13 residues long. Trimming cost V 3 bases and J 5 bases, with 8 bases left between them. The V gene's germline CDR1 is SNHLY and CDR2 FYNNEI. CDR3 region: CASSEGSDQPQHF. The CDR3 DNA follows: TGTGCCAGCAGTGAGGGCTCGGATCAGCCCCAGCATTTT.

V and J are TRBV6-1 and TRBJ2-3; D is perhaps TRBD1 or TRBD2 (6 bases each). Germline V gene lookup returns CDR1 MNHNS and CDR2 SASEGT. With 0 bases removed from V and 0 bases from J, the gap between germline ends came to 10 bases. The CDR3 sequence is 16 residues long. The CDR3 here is CASSEARGASTDTQYF. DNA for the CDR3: TGTGCCAGCAGTGAAGCAAGGGGGGCTAGCACAGATACGCAGTATTTT.

The chain's CDR3 is CASSVPSARGDHNEQFF. CDR3 nucleotide sequence: TGTGCCAGCAGCGTCCCCTCCGCGCGGGGGGACCACAATGAGCAGTTCTTC. The V call is TRBV9, the J call TRBJ2-1, with 8 positions matching TRBD2. This CDR3 contains 17 residues. Per the germline V gene, CDR1 is SGDLS and CDR2 is YYNGEE. Losses at the gene ends were 2 bases for V and 5 bases for J; bases not matched to a gene: 12.

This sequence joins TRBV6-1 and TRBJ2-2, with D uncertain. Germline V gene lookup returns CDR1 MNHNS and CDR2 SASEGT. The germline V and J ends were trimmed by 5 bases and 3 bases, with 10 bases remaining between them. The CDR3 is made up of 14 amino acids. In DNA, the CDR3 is TGTGCCAGCAGTTATGACCGAGACACCGGGGAGCTGTTTTTT. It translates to CASSYDRDTGELFF.

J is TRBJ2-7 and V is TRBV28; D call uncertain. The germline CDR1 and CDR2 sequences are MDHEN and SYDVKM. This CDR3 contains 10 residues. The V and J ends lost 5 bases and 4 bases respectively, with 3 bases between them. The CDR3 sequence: CASSDYEQYF. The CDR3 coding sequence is TGTGCCAGCAGTGATTACGAGCAGTACTTC.

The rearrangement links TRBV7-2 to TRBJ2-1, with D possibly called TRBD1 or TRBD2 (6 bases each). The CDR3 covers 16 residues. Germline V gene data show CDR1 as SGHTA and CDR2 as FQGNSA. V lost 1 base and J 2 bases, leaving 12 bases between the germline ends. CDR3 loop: CASSLDVGGAYNEQFF. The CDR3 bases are TGTGCCAGCAGCTTAGACGTGGGGGGCGCCTACAATGAGCAGTTCTTC.

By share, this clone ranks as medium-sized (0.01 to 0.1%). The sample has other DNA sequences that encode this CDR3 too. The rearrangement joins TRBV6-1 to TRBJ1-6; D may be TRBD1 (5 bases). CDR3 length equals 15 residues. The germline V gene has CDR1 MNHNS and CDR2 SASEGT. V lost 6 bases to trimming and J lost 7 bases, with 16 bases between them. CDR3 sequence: CASRGTGGNNSPLHF. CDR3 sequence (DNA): TGTGCCAGCAGGGGGACCGGGGGAAACAATTCACCCCTCCACTTT.

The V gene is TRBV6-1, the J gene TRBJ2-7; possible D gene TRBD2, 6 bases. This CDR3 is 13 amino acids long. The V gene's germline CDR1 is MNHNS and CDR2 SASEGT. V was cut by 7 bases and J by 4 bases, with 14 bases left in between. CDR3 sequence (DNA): TGTGCCAGCACCAGGAGGGAAGGGTACGAGCAGTACTTC. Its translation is CASTRREGYEQYF.

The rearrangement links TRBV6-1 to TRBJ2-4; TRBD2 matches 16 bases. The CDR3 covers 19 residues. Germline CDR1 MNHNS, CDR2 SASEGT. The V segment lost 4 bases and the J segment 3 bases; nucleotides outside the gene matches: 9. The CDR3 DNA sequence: TGTGCCAGCAGTGCCGGGACTAGCGGGGGGGCAGGGGACAAAAACATTCAGTACTTC. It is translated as CASSAGTSGGAGDKNIQYF.

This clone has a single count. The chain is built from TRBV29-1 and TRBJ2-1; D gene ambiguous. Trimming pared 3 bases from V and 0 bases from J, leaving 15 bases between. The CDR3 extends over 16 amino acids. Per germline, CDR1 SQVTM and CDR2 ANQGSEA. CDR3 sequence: CSVEGWARSSYNEQFF. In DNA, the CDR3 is TGCAGCGTTGAGGGGTGGGCCAGAAGCTCCTACAATGAGCAGTTCTTC.

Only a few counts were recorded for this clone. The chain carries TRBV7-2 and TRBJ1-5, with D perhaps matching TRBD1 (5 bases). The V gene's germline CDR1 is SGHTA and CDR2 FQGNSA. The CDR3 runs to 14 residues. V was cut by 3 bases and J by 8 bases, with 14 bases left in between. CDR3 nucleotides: TGTGCCAGCAGCTTGAGGGGTTGGGGTGAGCCCCAGCATTTT. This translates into CASSLRGWGEPQHF. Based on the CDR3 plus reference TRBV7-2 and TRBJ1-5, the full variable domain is GAGVSQSPSNKVTEKGKDVELRCDPISGHTALYWYRQSLGQGLEFLIYFQGNSAPDKSGLPSDRFSAERTGGSVSTLTIQRTQQEDSAVYLCASSLRGWGEPQHFGDGTRLSIL.

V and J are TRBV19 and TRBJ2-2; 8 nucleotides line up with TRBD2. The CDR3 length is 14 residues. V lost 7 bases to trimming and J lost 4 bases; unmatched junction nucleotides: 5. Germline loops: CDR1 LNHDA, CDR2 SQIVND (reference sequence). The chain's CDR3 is CASTGRGGTGELFF. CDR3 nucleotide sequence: TGTGCCAGTACGGGTCGGGGGGGCACCGGGGAGCTGTTTTTT.

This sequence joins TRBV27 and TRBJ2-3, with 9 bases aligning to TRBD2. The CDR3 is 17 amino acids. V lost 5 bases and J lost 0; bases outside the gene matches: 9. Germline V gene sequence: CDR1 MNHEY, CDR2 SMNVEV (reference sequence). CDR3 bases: TGTGCCAGCAGTCCCCCCGGACTAGCGCCCAGCACAGATACGCAGTATTTT. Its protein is CASSPPGLAPSTDTQYF.

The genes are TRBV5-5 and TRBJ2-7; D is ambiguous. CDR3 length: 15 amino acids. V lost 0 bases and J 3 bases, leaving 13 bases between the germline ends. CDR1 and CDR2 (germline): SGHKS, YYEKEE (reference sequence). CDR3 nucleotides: TGTGCCAGCAGCTTGGATGTGGGTTTAAGCTACGAGCAGTACTTC. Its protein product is CASSLDVGLSYEQYF.

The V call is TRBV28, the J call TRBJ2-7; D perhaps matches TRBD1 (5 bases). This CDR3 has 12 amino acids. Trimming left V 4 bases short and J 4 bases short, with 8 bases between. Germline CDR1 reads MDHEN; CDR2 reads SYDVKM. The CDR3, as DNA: TGTGCCAGCAGTTCGACAGAATACGAGCAGTACTTC. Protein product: CASSSTEYEQYF.

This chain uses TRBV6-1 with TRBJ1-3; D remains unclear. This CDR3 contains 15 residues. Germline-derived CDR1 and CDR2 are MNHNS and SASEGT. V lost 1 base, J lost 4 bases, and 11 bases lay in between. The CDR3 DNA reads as TGTGCCAGCAGTGAAGACGGCAAGAGAGGAAACACCATATATTTT. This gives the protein CASSEDGKRGNTIYF.

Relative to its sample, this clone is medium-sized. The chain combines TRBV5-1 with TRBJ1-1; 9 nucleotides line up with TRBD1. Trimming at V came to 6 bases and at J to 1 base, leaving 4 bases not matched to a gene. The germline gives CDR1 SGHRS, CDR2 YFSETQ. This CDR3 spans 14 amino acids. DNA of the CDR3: TGCGCCAGCACGAGACAGGGGGAGAACACTGAAGCTTTCTTT. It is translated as CASTRQGENTEAFF. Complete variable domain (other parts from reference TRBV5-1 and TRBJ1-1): KAGVTQTPRYLIKTRGQQVTLSCSPISGHRSVSWYQQTPGQGLQFLFEYFSETQRNKGNFPGRFSGRQFSNSRSEMNVSTLELGDSALYLCASTRQGENTEAFFGQGTRLTVV.

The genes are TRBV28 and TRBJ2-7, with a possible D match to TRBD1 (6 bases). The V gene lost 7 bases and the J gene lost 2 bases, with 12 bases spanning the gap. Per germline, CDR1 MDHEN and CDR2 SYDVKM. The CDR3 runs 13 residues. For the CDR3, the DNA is TGTGCCAGCAAGGGGGACAACGCCTACGAGCAGTACTTC. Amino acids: CASKGDNAYEQYF.

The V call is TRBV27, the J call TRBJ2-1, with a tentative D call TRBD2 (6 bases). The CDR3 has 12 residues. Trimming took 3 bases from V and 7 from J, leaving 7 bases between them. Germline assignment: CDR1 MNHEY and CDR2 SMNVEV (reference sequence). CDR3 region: CASSFGRNEQFF. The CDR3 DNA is TGTGCCAGCAGTTTTGGGAGGAATGAGCAGTTCTTC.

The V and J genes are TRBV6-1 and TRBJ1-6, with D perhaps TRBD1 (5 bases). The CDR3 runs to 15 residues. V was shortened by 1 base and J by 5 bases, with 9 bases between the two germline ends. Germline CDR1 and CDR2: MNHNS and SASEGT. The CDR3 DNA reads TGTGCCAGCAGTGAAGTTCGGGGCGATAATTCACCCCTCCACTTT. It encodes CASSEVRGDNSPLHF.

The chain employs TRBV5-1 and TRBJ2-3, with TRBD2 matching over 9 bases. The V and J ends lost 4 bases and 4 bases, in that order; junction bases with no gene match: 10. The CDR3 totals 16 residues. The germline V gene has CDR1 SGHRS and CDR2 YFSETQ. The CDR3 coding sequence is TGCGCCAGCAGCCTAGGAGCGGGGGGTGTTGCAGATACGCAGTATTTT. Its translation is CASSLGAGGVADTQYF. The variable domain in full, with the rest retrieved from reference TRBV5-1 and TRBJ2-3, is KAGVTQTPRYLIKTRGQQVTLSCSPISGHRSVSWYQQTPGQGLQFLFEYFSETQRNKGNFPGRFSGRQFSNSRSEMNVSTLELGDSALYLCASSLGAGGVADTQYFGPGTRLTVL.

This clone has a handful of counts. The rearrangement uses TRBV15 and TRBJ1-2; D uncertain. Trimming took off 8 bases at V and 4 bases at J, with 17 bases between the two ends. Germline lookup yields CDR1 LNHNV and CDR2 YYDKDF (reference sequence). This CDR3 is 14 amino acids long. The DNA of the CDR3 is TGTGCCACCTCGTCGGCCTTAGCTACCTATGGCTACACCTTC. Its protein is CATSSALATYGYTF.

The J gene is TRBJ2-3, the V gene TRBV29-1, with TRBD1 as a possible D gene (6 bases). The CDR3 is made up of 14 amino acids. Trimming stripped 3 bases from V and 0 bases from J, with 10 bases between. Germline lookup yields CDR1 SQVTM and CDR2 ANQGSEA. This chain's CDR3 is CSVEGASSTDTQYF. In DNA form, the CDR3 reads TGCAGCGTTGAGGGGGCGTCTAGCACAGATACGCAGTATTTT.

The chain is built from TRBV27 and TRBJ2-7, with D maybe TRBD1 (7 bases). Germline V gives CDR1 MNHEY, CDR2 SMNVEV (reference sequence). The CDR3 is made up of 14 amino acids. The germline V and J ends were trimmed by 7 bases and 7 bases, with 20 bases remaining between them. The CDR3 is CASTKGGRGTEQYF. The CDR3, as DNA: TGTGCCAGCACCAAAGGGGGCAGGGGGACTGAGCAGTACTTC.

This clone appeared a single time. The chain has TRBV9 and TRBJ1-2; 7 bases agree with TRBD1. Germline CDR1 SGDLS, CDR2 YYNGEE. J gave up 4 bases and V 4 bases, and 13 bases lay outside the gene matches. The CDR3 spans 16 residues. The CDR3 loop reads CASSPGGGGRIYGYTF. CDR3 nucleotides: TGTGCCAGCAGCCCCGGAGGGGGCGGAAGGATCTATGGCTACACCTTC.